The 21 T cell receptor beta chains in this list originate from one sample, sequenced in a study of regulatory T cells in long-lasting Graves disease. As to time point: persistent/refractory GD, antithyroid drugs over 5 years with positive TRAb. PBMC-extracted RNA yielded the TCR library. Both iRepertoire HTBI primers and Arm-PCR of CDR3 regions were used to build the TCR beta libraries. TCRdb reprocessed the multiplex PCR reads via MiXCR and lists one record per CDR3 protein. The profile covers hundreds of thousands of distinct CDR3 sequences, with 20% to 25% appearing a single time and 13% taken by the ten largest. The specimen comprised peripheral blood mononuclear cells (PBMCs), sampled when the disease was refractory, from a patient treated with antithyroid drugs. These receptors were taken from a female donor with Graves disease.

The V and J genes are TRBV30 and TRBJ1-2, with D unresolved. Looked up from germline, CDR1 is GTSNPN and CDR2 is SVGIG (reference sequence). Deletions cut 3 bases from V and 8 bases from J, with 19 bases between. The CDR3 contains 14 residues. CDR3 protein: CAWSLERRDPGYTF. CDR3 sequence (DNA): TGTGCCTGGAGCCTAGAACGTCGGGATCCCGGCTACACCTTC. Combining the CDR3 with reference TRBV30 and TRBJ1-2 gives the whole variable domain SQTIHQWPATLVQPVGSPLSLECTVEGTSNPNLYWYRQAAGRGLQLLFYSVGIGQISSEVPQNLSASRPQDRQFILSSKKLLLSDSGFYLCAWSLERRDPGYTFGSGTRLTVV.

This clonotype was detected ten times or more. The chain is built from TRBV28 and TRBJ1-2; D might be TRBD1 (5 bases). Germline CDR1 is MDHEN and CDR2 is SYDVKM. Trimming removed 1 base at V and 3 bases at J, with 15 bases between. This CDR3 is 16 amino acids long. CDR3 in amino acids: CASSLYRGGNDYGYTF. In DNA form, the CDR3 reads TGTGCCAGCAGTTTATATAGGGGCGGTAACGACTATGGCTACACCTTC.

In regard to this clonotype: A junction end diverges from the germline sequence, so it may reflect a read error. The rearrangement uses TRBV3-1 and TRBJ2-7, with 10 bases aligning to TRBD2. Per the germline V gene, CDR1 is LGHDT and CDR2 is YNNKEL (reference sequence). The CDR3 loop spans 16 amino acids. The CDR3 loop is CVSSQGLAESSYEQYF. DNA of the CDR3: TGTGTCAGCAGCCAAGGACTAGCGGAAAGCTCCTACGAGCAGTACTTC.

This chain connects TRBV18 to TRBJ1-5; 7 positions match TRBD1. Unmatched junction bases numbered 6, after V lost 5 bases and J lost 2 bases. Germline loops: CDR1 KGHSH, CDR2 LQKENI. CDR3 length: 15 amino acids. CDR3 sequence reads: CASSENRGGNQPQHF. The CDR3 DNA is TGTGCCAGCTCAGAAAACAGGGGAGGCAATCAGCCCCAGCATTTT.

This chain links TRBV9 with TRBJ2-5, with 12 bases aligning to TRBD2. The DNA end favors TRBJ2-1, so the J call may be wrong. From germline, CDR1 is SGDLS and CDR2 YYNGEE. The CDR3 spans 16 residues. The chain's CDR3 is CASSATSGRSGNEQFF. DNA of the CDR3: TGTGCCAGCAGCGCGACTAGCGGGAGATCGGGGAATGAGCAGTTCTTC.

The chain links TRBV28 to TRBJ1-1, with D possibly TRBD1 on 5 matching bases. Between the trimmed V and J ends, which lost 7 bases and 4 bases, there was a span of 16 bases. The CDR3 contains 14 residues. Germline CDR1 MDHEN, CDR2 SYDVKM. The CDR3 loop is CASTLTRRGTEAFF. DNA for the CDR3: TGTGCCAGCACCCTTACCCGGAGGGGCACTGAAGCTTTCTTT.

This clonotype has only a few counts. This rearrangement joins TRBV19 to TRBJ1-1; D is ambiguous. The germline V and J ends were trimmed by 3 bases and 9 bases, with 11 bases remaining between them. This CDR3 is 12 amino acids long. Looked up from germline, CDR1 is LNHDA and CDR2 is SQIVND (reference sequence). CDR3 sequence reads: CASSITEDQAFF. The CDR3 DNA reads as TGTGCCAGTAGTATTACAGAAGACCAAGCTTTCTTT. Using reference TRBV19 and TRBJ1-1 for the parts outside the CDR3, the full variable domain is DGGITQSPKYLFRKEGQNVTLSCEQNLNHDAMYWYRQDPGQGLRLIYYSQIVNDFQKGDIAEGYSVSREKKESFPLTVTSAQKNPTAFYLCASSITEDQAFFGQGTRLTVV.

The chain uses TRBV18 and TRBJ2-3; unclear D gene. Trimming took off 0 bases at V and 6 bases at J, with 10 bases between the two ends. In germline, CDR1 is KGHSH, CDR2 LQKENI. This CDR3 region has 14 residues. CDR3 bases: TGTGCCAGCTCACCACCGTATCAGTCCGATACGCAGTATTTT. As protein: CASSPPYQSDTQYF.

This clonotype was seen at least ten times. The chain couples TRBV28 to TRBJ2-7; D gene uncertain. Trimming took off 3 bases at V and 6 bases at J, with 15 bases between the two ends. The CDR3 is 14 residues long. Germline V gene data show CDR1 as MDHEN and CDR2 as SYDVKM. CDR3 sequence: CASSFGDTRSEQYF. CDR3 DNA sequence: TGTGCCAGCAGTTTTGGGGATACCCGAAGCGAGCAGTACTTC.

This clonotype has more than one count but fewer than ten. The chain recombines TRBV14 with TRBJ1-2; D not resolved. Germline CDR1 is SGHDN and CDR2 is FVKESK. V was pared by 1 base and J by 2 bases, with 11 bases between. The CDR3 runs 15 residues. The CDR3 DNA reads TGTGCCAGCAGCCAAGCGGTAGGGCCGAACTATGGCTACACCTTC. It encodes CASSQAVGPNYGYTF.

J is TRBJ2-2 and V is TRBV6-1; weak D call: TRBD1 (6 bases). Germline loops: CDR1 MNHNS, CDR2 SASEGT. Trimming shortened V by 6 bases and J by 4 bases, and 21 bases separated the two germline ends. The CDR3 has 17 amino acids. The CDR3 bases are TGTGCCAGCAGCCCTCCCCCCCGACAGGTCGGCACCGGGGAGCTGTTTTTT. Amino acids: CASSPPPRQVGTGELFF.

On this clonotype: This CDR3 is missing its conserved last phenylalanine or tryptophan, likely due to a read error. V is TRBV12-3 or TRBV12-4 and J is TRBJ1-1; D possibly corresponds to TRBD1 (5 bases). The CDR3 loop spans 12 amino acids. The V end lost 5 bases, the J end lost 5 bases, and 9 bases lay between the germline ends. The CDR3 DNA follows: TGTGCCAGCAGTCACGGGGGAACTGAAGCTTTCTCT. Its translation is CASSHGGTEAFS.

This sequence joins TRBV29-1 and TRBJ2-7; no clear D gene. V lost 6 bases to trimming and J lost 2 bases, with 11 bases between them. Looked up from germline, CDR1 is SQVTM and CDR2 is ANQGSEA. There are 12 residues in the CDR3. CDR3 loop: CSVLGGAYEQYF. CDR3 nucleotide sequence: TGCAGCGTCCTAGGCGGTGCCTACGAGCAGTACTTC.

The table lists this clonotype with many counts. V is TRBV12-5 and J is TRBJ1-2; tentatively, D is TRBD1 (5 bases). Trimming took off 4 bases at V and 4 bases at J, with 16 bases between the two ends. The CDR3 length is 15 residues. CDR1 is LGHNT and CDR2 is FRNRAP in the germline V gene. The CDR3 spells CASGSTLGGTYGYTF. The CDR3 nucleotides are TGTGCTAGTGGTTCTACCCTAGGAGGGACCTATGGCTACACCTTC.

V usage is TRBV5-1 and J usage is TRBJ1-5, with 9 bases lining up with TRBD1. This CDR3 spans 15 amino acids. Germline CDR1 reads SGHRS; CDR2 reads YFSETQ. With 3 bases clipped from V and 4 bases from J, the junction kept 5 bases outside the gene matches. The CDR3 loop is CASSSGQGRNQPQHF. CDR3 in DNA: TGCGCCAGCAGCTCGGGACAGGGACGGAATCAGCCCCAGCATTTT. The whole variable domain, remainder taken from reference TRBV5-1 and TRBJ1-5, is KAGVTQTPRYLIKTRGQQVTLSCSPISGHRSVSWYQQTPGQGLQFLFEYFSETQRNKGNFPGRFSGRQFSNSRSEMNVSTLELGDSALYLCASSSGQGRNQPQHFGDGTRLSIL.

This clonotype has a handful of counts. The rearrangement uses TRBV19 and TRBJ1-5, with D unresolved. The CDR3 extends over 13 amino acids. Trimming removed 3 bases from V and 6 bases from J, with 9 bases in between. Germline CDR1 is LNHDA and CDR2 is SQIVND (reference sequence). The CDR3 loop reads CASSIIWSQPQHF. DNA for the CDR3: TGTGCCAGTAGTATTATTTGGAGTCAGCCCCAGCATTTT.

This clonotype has only a few counts. V gene TRBV30 combines with J gene TRBJ1-5, with TRBD1 matching 9 bases. With V trimmed by 2 bases and J by 7 bases, 6 bases remained unmatched. Germline lookup yields CDR1 GTSNPN and CDR2 SVGIG (reference sequence). The CDR3 has 14 amino acids. The CDR3 loop reads CAWSQTGGWQPQHF. CDR3 coding DNA: TGTGCCTGGAGTCAAACAGGGGGCTGGCAGCCCCAGCATTTT.

Details on this clonotype: A far larger clone is a single base away, which makes a read error likely. J is TRBJ2-7 and V is TRBV7-2, with TRBD2 matching 8 bases. Germline V CDR1 and CDR2: SGHTA, FQGNSA. CDR3 length: 16 residues. The CDR3 DNA follows: TGTGCCAGCAGTTACTCTTGGAGCGGGAGTTTCTACGAGCAGTGCTTC. It is translated as CASSYSWSGSFYEQCF. The full variable domain, its missing parts supplied by reference TRBV7-2 and TRBJ2-7, is GAGVSQSPSNKVTEKGKDVELRCDPISGHTALYWYRQSLGQGLEFLIYFQGNSAPDKSGLPSDRFSAERTGGSVSTLTIQRTQQEDSAVYLCASSYSWSGSFYEQCFGPGTRLTVT.

The table lists this clonotype with many counts. The V and J genes are TRBV28 and TRBJ2-7, with 7 bases fitting TRBD1. Germline V gene lookup returns CDR1 MDHEN and CDR2 SYDVKM. The CDR3 is 14 amino acids. V shed 6 bases and J 0 bases; nucleotides not matched to a gene: 5. CDR3 residues: CASSRTGVSYEQYF. The CDR3 DNA reads TGTGCCAGCAGCAGGACAGGAGTCTCCTACGAGCAGTACTTC.

This clonotype was seen ten or more times. An end of the junction differs from the germline gene, which may be a read error. The CDR3 sequence is CASGDSGANVLTF. The CDR3 DNA reads as TGTGCCAGCGGGGACTCTGGGGCCAACGTCCTGACTTTC. The gene calls are TRBV5-1 and TRBJ2-6, with 7 bases aligning to TRBD2. The CDR3 has 13 amino acids. Germline CDR1 SGHRS, CDR2 YFSETQ. Using reference TRBV5-1 and TRBJ2-6 for the parts outside the CDR3, the full variable domain is KAGVTQTPRYLIKTRGQQVTLSCSPISGHRSVSWYQQTPGQGLQFLFEYFSETQRNKGNFPGRFSGRQFSNSRSEMNVSTLELGDSALYLCASGDSGANVLTFGAGSRLTVL.

The V gene is TRBV4-1, the J gene TRBJ2-5, with D unresolved. This CDR3 contains 13 residues. Germline CDR1 reads MGHRA; CDR2 reads YSYEKL. Trimming removed 7 bases from V and 5 bases from J, with 14 bases in between. Here the CDR3 reads CASTLSISETQYF. The DNA for the CDR3 is TGCGCCAGCACCCTCTCTATCTCCGAGACCCAGTACTTC.